This T cell receptor beta chain came from a study of regulatory T cells in long-lasting Graves disease (dated by TCRdb to the early 2020s). Regarding the study in general: Antithyroid drugs had been taken for less than 3 months by newly diagnosed Graves' disease patients. TCR sequencing covered 13 persistent and approximately 20 newly diagnosed Graves' disease patients, approximately 33 samples in total. The study took place in China and was registered as a clinical trial. Peripheral blood TCR sequencing and RNA sequencing compared persistent Graves' disease patients with newly diagnosed Graves' disease patients.

The germline V gene yields SGHTA for CDR1 and FQGNSA for CDR2. The CDR3 spans 17 residues, from the cysteine through the phenylalanine. Only the CDR3 region is kept as DNA, spanning 51 bases read in frame from base 1. V is trimmed back by 0 bases and J by 9 bases, and the junction contains 6 bases that no gene match accounts for. The time point label corresponds to: newly diagnosed GD, antithyroid drugs for less than 3 months. RNA was extracted from PBMCs in TRIzol for both TCR sequencing and RNA sequencing. The diagnosis of Graves' disease was made according to American Thyroid Association guidelines. The patients came from an endocrinology department in Xi'an, China. From each patient, 7.5 to 9.5 milliliters of peripheral blood was collected into an EDTA anticoagulant tube. PBMCs were isolated by Ficoll Paque Plus density gradient separation without further T cell sorting. An Agilent 2100 Bioanalyzer and agarose gel were used to assess RNA quality, and a NanoDrop 2000 was used to measure RNA concentration.

Results and caveats for the whole study, not just this receptor: Because the primary lesion, thyroid tissue, could not be accessed, the study looked at peripheral blood alone. The authors noted that the small sample size was a limitation that may lower accuracy. More public clonotypes were shared among persistent patients (around 3,000) than among newly diagnosed patients (966). Sequencing and analysis were restricted to the TCR beta chain. TRBV28, TRBJ1-2 and TRBJ2-5 were preferentially used in persistent disease, while TRBV20-1 and TRBJ2-1 were favored in newly diagnosed disease. Persistent Graves' disease patients showed lower TCR Shannon entropy and fewer highly expanded clones than newly diagnosed patients, suggesting clonal expansion.

The library was obtained by multiplex PCR. The reads were generated on an Illumina HiSeq 4000. TCR beta libraries were built with iRepertoire HTBI primers and Arm-PCR amplification of CDR3 regions. Before sequencing, the PCR products underwent gel purification. The authors processed their data as follows. Across samples, 60 to 80 TRBV and 14 TRBJ segments were identified and used for gene usage analysis of CDR3 amino acid clonotypes. COPE and FqMerger were used to merge filtered high-quality paired reads into contigs. BLAST was used to align contigs to the IMGT TRBV, TRBD and TRBJ reference genes, and CDR3 was defined following IMGT. Clonotypes above 0.1% frequency were classified as highly expanded clones. Shannon entropy was used to measure repertoire diversity, and the Gini coefficient was used to measure V-J evenness. Clonotypes shared by more than one individual were considered public. TCRdb applied fastp at Q25 and MiXCR to the public reads, then kept only in-frame beta chains. Rows are combined by CDR3 protein, so each entry shows the most common genes and DNA. These V and J calls derive from TCRdb rather than the authors' analysis. This sample comprises 350,000 to 500,000 distinct CDR3 sequences, about a sixth of them detected only once. The top ten constitute around 10% of the sample.

A note on this clonotype: What this receptor recognizes is not known. No per-base quality is available; no much larger clone lies one base away.

This same sample was also part of a study on T cells in Graves' hyperthyroidism and ophthalmopathy. As described in the second report: A patient counted as having stable Graves' hyperthyroidism if no progression to ophthalmopathy occurred over 18 months of follow-up. The hyperthyroidism patients were between 18 and 65 years old and newly diagnosed, with a disease duration of less than 2 months. The study excluded patients with uncontrolled infections, other autoimmune diseases, pregnancy or lactation. Diagnoses relied on clinical symptoms, serum thyroxine and TRAb, thyroid ultrasound and orbital computed tomography. A first-round RT-PCR of the TCR CDR3 used the HTBI primer set with the Qiagen OneStep RT-PCR kit. Most expanded thyroid clonotypes (frequency above 0.001) were also detected in blood, a finding suggesting that blood repertoires may reflect thyroid immune responses. A 13 V-J signature model separated ophthalmopathy from stable hyperthyroidism, with approximately 87% sensitivity and 81% to 83% specificity in cross-validation and 80%/75% in testing. During validation, the model predicted progression to ophthalmopathy a median of around six months ahead of onset, with 70.59% sensitivity and around 72% specificity. TCR V-J signatures able to tell the groups apart were searched for in a discovery cohort of some 97 patients, of whom fewer than 45 had Graves' ophthalmopathy and more than 55 had stable Graves' hyperthyroidism. Whether ophthalmopathy could be predicted prospectively was tested in an independent validation cohort made up of about 20 hyperthyroidism patients plus 17 patients who later progressed to ophthalmopathy. The approximately 95 discovery patients were divided at random into training and test sets in a 7:3 ratio. In addition, the study compared T-cell repertoires in thyroid tissue and in blood from a handful of Graves' hyperthyroidism patients. Once sampling was done, hyperthyroidism patients were given methimazole at a starting dose of 30 mg daily, whereas ophthalmopathy patients were given high-dose intravenous methylprednisolone. Libraries were constructed in a second round of multiplex PCR, after which size selection and purification were performed. Sequencing of the libraries was done on an Illumina HiSeq2000 using paired-end 100 bp reads. SOAPnuke was used to process the raw data, removing reads that contained adapters or uncalled bases, had a mean Phred below 15, or lacked an exact match to the constant primer or identifier. COPE v1.2.5 was used to merge high-quality paired reads, and clonotypes were defined as unique nucleotide sequences. MiTCR v1.1 was used to align the clonotypes against IMGT TRBV, TRBD and TRBJ reference segments. Only V-J combinations with frequency above 0.0001, covering about 99% of repertoires, were analysed. A TCS score was defined as the ratio between F50 (clonal expansion) and ExV (chaos), using BLOSUM62-based TCRdist between CDR3 peptides within each V-J. Welch's t-statistics and random forest reduced several hundred V-J features to 10 to 15, which were used in a naive Bayes classifier (R e1071). Sample size was not statistically predetermined, and blinding of investigators to group allocation was not performed. According to the paper, TCR Vbeta CDR3 sequencing was carried out on approximately 140 peripheral blood samples, which came from under 50 ophthalmopathy, around 74 hyperthyroidism and around 17 progressor patients.

Sequencing was performed on peripheral blood mononuclear cells (PBMCs), taken at new diagnosis, from a patient treated with antithyroid drugs. The source is a woman aged 25 to 39 with Graves disease. Donor details come from another sample of the same person, matched by shared clones. Rearrangement joined TRBV7-2 to TRBJ2-3, and 16 bases in between align with TRBD2. The sequenced DNA is TGTGCCAGCAGCTTAGCGCCCGGGACTAGCGGGAGGGAAACGCAGTATTTT. It codes for CASSLAPGTSGRETQYF.